The clone carrying this T cell receptor (beta chain) was counted a single time. Its matching antigen is unknown. The repertoire was sequenced with immunoSEQ multiplex PCR; TCRdb's copy has only in-frame clones and lacks some. The repertoire holds under 130,000 clones, with approximately 89% as singletons. Unmatched junction bases numbered 6, after V lost 8 bases and J lost 7 bases. The CDR3 runs to 13 residues. The germline CDR1 and CDR2 sequences are ENHRY and SYGVKD. These data belong to a study of T cell responses to AZD1222 COVID-19 vaccine. General observations from the study: Reports say nearly half of spike-specific TCRs go after unmutated variant regions.

Sequences were derived from peripheral blood, sampled on day 0 of AZD1222 vaccination. This receptor was taken from an adult in good health. This sequence joins TRBV10-3 and TRBJ2-7, with 12 bases matching TRBD1. Here the CDR3 DNA reads TGTGCCATCGGGGGGACAGGGGGCGGTGAGCAGTACTTC. Protein: CAIGGTGGGEQYF.